This entry lists 5 T cell receptor beta chains sequenced from one sample in a study of blood T cell repertoires in COVID-19 (dated by TCRdb to between 2020 and 2021). Receptors were amplified or captured by the immunoSEQ multiplex PCR assay. The table comes from immuneACCESS by way of TCRdb, which keeps in-frame sequences with V and J called. Part of the clones is missing from these tables; in studies checked, under half for an unresolved V gene and the rest for unknown reasons. In all, the sample holds approximately 67,000 clones, and about 91% of those were seen once. The ten largest clones represent less than 9.5% of the sample. Material for sequencing was peripheral blood. The receptors were sampled from a human donor in a cohort sampled during active COVID-19.

This clone has only one observation. The chain recombines TRBV5-6 with TRBJ2-3; TRBD2 matches 7 bases. The CDR3 has 15 residues. V shed 0 bases, J shed 2 bases, and the junction held 3 bases outside the gene matches. Germline V gene lookup returns CDR1 SGHDT and CDR2 YYEEEE. The chain's CDR3 is CASSLAGTNTDTQYF. The CDR3 region has the DNA TGTGCCAGCAGCTTGGCCGGGACTAACACAGATACGCAGTATTTT.

This clone was found a few times. V gene TRBV28 combines with J gene TRBJ2-7; D gene uncertain. Trimming shortened V by 5 bases and J by 6 bases, and 17 bases separated the two germline ends. CDR3 length equals 14 residues. Germline assignment: CDR1 MDHEN and CDR2 SYDVKM. The CDR3 reads CASSKEPLRSEQYF. CDR3 DNA: TGTGCCAGCAGTAAGGAGCCGCTCCGGAGCGAGCAGTACTTC.

V gene TRBV2 combines with J gene TRBJ2-1; 14 bases agree with TRBD2. V gave up 6 bases and J gave up 7 bases; unmatched junction bases: 5. Germline V gives CDR1 SNHLY, CDR2 FYNNEI. This CDR3 has 15 residues. CDR3 sequence: CASRGTSGSLNEQFF. The CDR3 DNA follows: TGTGCCAGCAGGGGGACTAGCGGGAGTCTGAATGAGCAGTTCTTC.

The chain couples TRBV9 to TRBJ2-7; 8 nucleotides line up with TRBD2. V was pared by 4 bases and J by 6 bases, with 9 bases of the junction left unmatched. The germline V gene has CDR1 SGDLS and CDR2 YYNGEE. This CDR3 contains 14 residues. The CDR3 bases are TGTGCCAGCAGCCATAGCGGGATCGGGCGCGAGCAGTACTTC. Translation gives CASSHSGIGREQYF.

The rearrangement joins TRBV6-5 to TRBJ2-1; TRBD1 might be the D (6 bases). V gave up 7 bases and J gave up 4 bases, with 8 bases separating them. The CDR3 is 12 amino acids. Germline-derived CDR1 and CDR2 are MNHEY and SVGAGI. The CDR3 region is CASKTGYNEQFF. In DNA, the CDR3 is TGTGCCAGCAAGACAGGATACAATGAGCAGTTCTTC.